This entry describes one T cell receptor beta chain. The data belong to a study of blood T cell repertoires in COVID-19. Germline CDR1 is MGHRA and CDR2 is YSYEKL. With V trimmed by 5 bases and J by 5 bases, 9 bases remained unmatched. CDR3 size: 15 residues. The method was immunoSEQ multiplex PCR; TCRdb's version includes in-frame clones alone and lacks a portion of them. The data show over 200,000 clones, 80% to 90% seen once. This chain joins TRBV4-1 and TRBJ2-5; TRBD1 matches at 9 bases. The sample comprised PBMCs or T cells enriched from blood (not recorded which). The clonotype was recovered from a woman between 50 and 59 years old who had recovered from COVID-19. The CDR3 sequence is CASSEIGTGIETQYF. The CDR3 DNA sequence: TGCGCCAGCAGCGAAATCGGGACAGGGATCGAGACCCAGTACTTC.